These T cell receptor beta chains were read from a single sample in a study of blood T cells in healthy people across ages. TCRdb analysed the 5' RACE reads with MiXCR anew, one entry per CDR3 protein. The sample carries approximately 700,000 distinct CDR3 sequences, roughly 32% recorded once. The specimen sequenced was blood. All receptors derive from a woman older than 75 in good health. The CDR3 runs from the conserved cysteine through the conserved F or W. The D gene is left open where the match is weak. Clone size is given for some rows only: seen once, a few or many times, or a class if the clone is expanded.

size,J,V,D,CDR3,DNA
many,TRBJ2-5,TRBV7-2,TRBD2,CASRIAGGHETQYF,TGTGCCAGCAGAATAGCGGGGGGGCATGAGACCCAGTACTTC
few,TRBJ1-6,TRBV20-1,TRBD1,CSARDGTGGSSYNSPLHF,TGCAGTGCTAGAGATGGGACAGGGGGGAGCTCCTATAATTCACCCCTCCACTTT
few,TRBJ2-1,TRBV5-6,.,CASSLLGRRADNEQFF,TGTGCCAGCAGCTTGTTGGGAAGGCGAGCAGACAATGAGCAGTTCTTC
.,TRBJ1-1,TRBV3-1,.,CASTPTVGGRPEAFF,TGTGCCAGCACCCCGACGGTAGGGGGTCGACCTGAAGCTTTCTTT
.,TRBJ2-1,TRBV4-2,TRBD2,CASSQGLSGDYNEQFF,TGTGCCAGCAGCCAAGGTCTTAGCGGGGACTACAATGAGCAGTTCTTC
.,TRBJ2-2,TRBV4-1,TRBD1,CASSLTGGTGELFF,TGCGCCAGCAGCCTCACAGGGGGGACCGGGGAGCTGTTTTTT
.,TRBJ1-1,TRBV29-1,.,CSVGKGFGTEAFF,TGCAGCGTTGGGAAGGGGTTTGGGACTGAAGCTTTCTTT
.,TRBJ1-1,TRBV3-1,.,CASSQEQGRAEAFF,TGTGCCAGCAGCCAAGAGCAGGGTAGAGCTGAAGCTTTCTTT
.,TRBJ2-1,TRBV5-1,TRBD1,CASSLGTGGRDEQFF,TGCGCCAGCAGCTTAGGGACAGGGGGTAGGGATGAGCAGTTCTTC
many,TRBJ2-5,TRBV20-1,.,CSARRGIQETQYF,TGCAGTGCCAGACGCGGGATTCAAGAGACCCAGTACTTC
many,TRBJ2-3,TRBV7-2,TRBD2,CASSFLAASTDTQYF,TGTGCCAGCAGCTTCCTAGCGGCCAGCACAGATACGCAGTATTTT
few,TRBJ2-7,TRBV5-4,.,CASSLEGSSSYNEQYF,TGTGCCAGCAGCTTGGAGGGGAGTAGCTCCTACAATGAGCAGTACTTC
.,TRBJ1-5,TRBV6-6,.,CASSYSVTGRSPQHF,TGTGCCAGCAGTTACTCCGTTACCGGGAGGTCGCCCCAGCATTTT
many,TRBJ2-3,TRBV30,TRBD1,CAWSVGTANTDTQYF,TGTGCCTGGAGTGTGGGGACAGCAAACACAGATACGCAGTATTTT
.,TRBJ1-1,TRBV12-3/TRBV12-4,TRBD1,CASSFLRGQRTEAFF,TGTGCCAGCAGTTTTCTCAGGGGGCAACGAACTGAAGCTTTCTTT
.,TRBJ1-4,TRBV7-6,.,CASTEYPSGDGFQWALGKLFF,TGTGCCAGCACGGAATATCCTAGCGGGGACGGATTCCAATGGGCCCTAGGAAAACTGTTTTTT
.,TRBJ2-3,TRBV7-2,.,CASSFEVADTQYF,TGTGCCAGCAGCTTCGAGGTGGCGGATACGCAGTATTTT